Shown below are 3 T cell receptor beta chains from a single sample sequenced in a study of cytomegalovirus exposure and HLA in healthy donors. PCR involved 60 Vbeta and 13 Jbeta primers. The assay was immunoSEQ multiplex PCR, and TCRdb's table has in-frame clones only and misses some. This table has 250,000 or so clones, roughly 84% appearing once. The sample taken for sequencing was PBMCs. These receptors originate from a human donor in good health.

This clone was observed a few times. This sequence joins TRBV7-9 and TRBJ1-2; D unresolved. CDR3 size: 14 residues. CDR1 and CDR2 from the germline V gene are SEHNR and FQNEAQ (reference sequence). The ends were cut back, 1 base at V and 2 bases at J, with 8 bases in the middle. Written as DNA, the CDR3 is TGTGCCAGCAGCTTAGTCGCACTAAACTATGGCTACACCTTC. The encoded protein is CASSLVALNYGYTF.

This chain connects TRBV6-6 to TRBJ1-1, with 12 bases fitting TRBD1. V dropped 5 bases and J dropped 1; count of bases not matched to a gene: 5. Germline V gene lookup returns CDR1 MNHNY and CDR2 SVGAGI (reference sequence). This CDR3 has 16 residues. The CDR3 is CASSRDRGQGNTEAFF. CDR3 nucleotide sequence: TGTGCCAGCAGTCGGGACAGGGGGCAGGGGAACACTGAAGCTTTCTTT.

This sequence joins TRBV6-5 and TRBJ1-1, with D unclear. Trimming cost V 0 bases and J 1 base, with 6 bases left between them. The germline CDR1 and CDR2 sequences are MNHEY and SVGAGI. This CDR3 is 14 amino acids long. The CDR3 protein is CASSYSRQNTEAFF. Written as DNA, the CDR3 is TGTGCCAGCAGTTACTCGAGGCAGAACACTGAAGCTTTCTTT.